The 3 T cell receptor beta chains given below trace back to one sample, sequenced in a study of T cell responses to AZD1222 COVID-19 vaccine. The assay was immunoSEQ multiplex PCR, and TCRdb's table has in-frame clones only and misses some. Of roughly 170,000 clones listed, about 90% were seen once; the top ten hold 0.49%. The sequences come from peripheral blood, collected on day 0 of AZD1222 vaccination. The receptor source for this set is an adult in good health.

The CDR3 DNA sequence: TGTGCCAGCAGCACGACAGAACCAAATGAAAAACTGTTTTTT. Protein product: CASSTTEPNEKLFF. V is TRBV7-9 and J is TRBJ1-4; a weak D match, TRBD1 (5 bases). V was clipped by 5 bases and J by 5 bases, with 12 bases between them. Looked up from germline, CDR1 is SEHNR and CDR2 is FQNEAQ (reference sequence). This CDR3 has 14 amino acids.

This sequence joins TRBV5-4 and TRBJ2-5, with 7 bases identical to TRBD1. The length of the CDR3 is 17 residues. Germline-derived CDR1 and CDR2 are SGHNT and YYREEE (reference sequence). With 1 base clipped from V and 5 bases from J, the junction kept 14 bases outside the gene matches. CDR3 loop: CASSLSMTGPRGETQYF. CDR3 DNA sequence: TGTGCCAGCAGCTTGTCGATGACAGGTCCCAGGGGGGAGACCCAGTACTTC.

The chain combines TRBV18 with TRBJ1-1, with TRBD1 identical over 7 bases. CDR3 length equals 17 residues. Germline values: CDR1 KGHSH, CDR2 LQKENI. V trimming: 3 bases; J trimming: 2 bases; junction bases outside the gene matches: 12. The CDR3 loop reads CASSPTKGASTNTEAFF. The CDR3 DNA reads TGTGCCAGCTCACCTACGAAGGGGGCGTCGACTAACACTGAAGCTTTCTTT. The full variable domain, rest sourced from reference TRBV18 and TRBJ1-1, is NAGVMQNPRHLVRRRGQEARLRCSPMKGHSHVYWYRQLPEEGLKFMVYLQKENIIDESGMPKERFSAEFPKEGPSILRIQQVVRGDSAAYFCASSPTKGASTNTEAFFGQGTRLTVV.